The clone carrying this TCR beta chain has a handful of counts. V was pared by 5 bases and J by 3 bases, with 14 bases between. The CDR3 spans 14 residues. Germline CDR1 and CDR2: MNHEY and SVGAGI. These data belong to a study of blood T cell repertoires in COVID-19. Study summary: The United States, Italy and Spain were the sources of the acute and convalescent COVID-19 samples. From T cells, B-cell-depleted T cells, or PBMCs came the material, which was cDNA or gDNA.

Authors' data handling: Amplification from reference gene primers served as the basis for estimated nucleated cell counts. Repertoires were generated with immunoSEQ multiplex PCR, while TCRdb's copy carries only in-frame clones and drops some. The V and J calls and clone size are taken from that table; D and trimming were inferred from the DNA. This sample carries around 260,000 clones, around 86% of them seen once, and the ten largest clones take about 1.6%. Input material: peripheral blood. The clonotype originates from a woman aged 40 to 50 who had recovered from COVID-19. This chain joins TRBV6-5 and TRBJ2-7, with a possible D match to TRBD2 (6 bases). The CDR3 region has the DNA TGTGCCAGCAGTCCCTCGGGGGAGAGCTACGAGCAGTACTTC. This encodes CASSPSGESYEQYF.